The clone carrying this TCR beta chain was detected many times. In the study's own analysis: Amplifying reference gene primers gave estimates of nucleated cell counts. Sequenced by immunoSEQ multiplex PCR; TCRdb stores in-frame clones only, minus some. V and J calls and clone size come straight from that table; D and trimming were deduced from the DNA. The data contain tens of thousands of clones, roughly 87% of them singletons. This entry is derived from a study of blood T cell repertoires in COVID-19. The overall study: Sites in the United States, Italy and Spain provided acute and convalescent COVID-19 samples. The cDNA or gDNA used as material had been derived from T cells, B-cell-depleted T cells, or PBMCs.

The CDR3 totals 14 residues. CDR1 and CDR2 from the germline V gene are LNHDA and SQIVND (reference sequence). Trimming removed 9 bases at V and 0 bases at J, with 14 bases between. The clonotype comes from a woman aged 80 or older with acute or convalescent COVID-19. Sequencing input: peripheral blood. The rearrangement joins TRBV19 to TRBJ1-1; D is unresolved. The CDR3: CASTAGFMNTEAFF. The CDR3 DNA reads TGTGCCAGCACGGCGGGGTTCATGAACACTGAAGCTTTCTTT.